Following are 12 T cell receptor beta chains from one sample sequenced in a study of identical twins. TCRdb called the 5' RACE reads again in MiXCR, with one record for every CDR3 protein. The table has 500,000 to 600,000 distinct CDR3 sequences, about 20% seen once; the top ten hold around 1%. These data also formed part of another study, on T cells expressing NK-cell markers.

Sequencing was carried out using CD4+ T cells sorted from blood. The receptor set was obtained from a woman under 30 in good health.

The J gene is TRBJ2-2, the V gene TRBV9, with a possible D match to TRBD1 (5 bases). This CDR3 comprises 14 residues. Germline V lookup: CDR1 SGDLS, CDR2 YYNGEE. Trimming took 2 bases from V and 3 from J, leaving 8 bases between them. The CDR3 is CASSVTRDTGELFF. In nucleotides, the CDR3 is TGTGCCAGCAGCGTCACCAGGGACACCGGGGAGCTGTTTTTT.

The chain carries TRBV12-3 or TRBV12-4 and TRBJ1-6; 7 positions agree with TRBD1. V shed 6 bases, J shed 7 bases, and the junction held 3 bases outside the gene matches. The CDR3 consists of 13 residues. CDR3 bases: TGTGCCAGCAGGACAGGGAGCAATTCACCCCTCCACTTT. Its translation is CASRTGSNSPLHF.

The sample holds a few counts of this clonotype. The chain couples TRBV20-1 to TRBJ2-7; tentatively, D is TRBD2 (6 bases). The CDR3 runs to 15 residues. Looked up from germline, CDR1 is DFQATT and CDR2 is SNEGSKA (reference sequence). V lost 1 base and J lost 3, with 16 bases in between. The CDR3 loop is CSARAPEAGRYEQYF. In DNA form, the CDR3 reads TGCAGTGCTAGAGCCCCGGAGGCGGGACGCTACGAGCAGTACTTC.

The rearrangement links TRBV5-1 to TRBJ2-1; the match to TRBD1 covers 7 bases. CDR1 and CDR2 (germline): SGHRS, YFSETQ. V lost 1 base, J lost 7 bases, and 2 bases stayed unmatched. This CDR3 has 13 amino acids. CDR3 coding DNA: TGCGCCAGCAGCTTGACAGGGGAGAATGAGCAGTTCTTC. Its translation: CASSLTGENEQFF. Together with reference TRBV5-1 and TRBJ2-1, the CDR3 gives the full variable domain: KAGVTQTPRYLIKTRGQQVTLSCSPISGHRSVSWYQQTPGQGLQFLFEYFSETQRNKGNFPGRFSGRQFSNSRSEMNVSTLELGDSALYLCASSLTGENEQFFGPGTRLTVL.

This clonotype was detected only a few times. V gene TRBV29-1 combines with J gene TRBJ1-2; the D gene is possibly TRBD1 (6 bases). Germline V gene data show CDR1 as SQVTM and CDR2 as ANQGSEA. V was shortened by 4 bases and J by 7 bases, with 19 bases between the two germline ends. CDR3 length: 14 residues. CDR3 coding DNA: TGCAGCGTTGGTTTCCCAATGGGGGCCAGTGGCTACACCTTC. Translation gives CSVGFPMGASGYTF.

CDR3 DNA: TGTGCCAGCAGAAAAATAAAGTCGGACAGGGGCACCGGGGAGCTGTTTTTT. It translates to CASRKIKSDRGTGELFF. The chain carries TRBV12-3 or TRBV12-4 and TRBJ2-2; 9 nucleotides line up with TRBD1. The CDR3 totals 17 residues. V gave up 6 bases and J gave up 4 bases; unmatched junction bases: 12.

This clonotype was seen more than once but under ten times. V usage is TRBV20-1 and J usage is TRBJ2-3; TRBD2 matches at 7 bases. The CDR3 is 17 residues long. Unmatched junction bases numbered 14, after V lost 3 bases and J lost 2 bases. Germline lookup yields CDR1 DFQATT and CDR2 SNEGSKA (reference sequence). In nucleotides, the CDR3 is TGCAGTGCTAGGGGCATGGGAGGAGCGGGAACCACAGATACGCAGTATTTT. It codes for CSARGMGGAGTTDTQYF.

This clonotype was observed a few times. V gene TRBV20-1 combines with J gene TRBJ1-6; D possibly corresponds to TRBD1 (5 bases). Germline lookup yields CDR1 DFQATT and CDR2 SNEGSKA (reference sequence). V lost 3 bases and J 9 bases, leaving 15 bases between the germline ends. CDR3 length equals 14 residues. CDR3 sequence reads: CSASFGTASSPLHF. The CDR3 region has the DNA TGCAGTGCTAGCTTCGGGACGGCTAGTTCACCCCTCCACTTT.

The V call is TRBV29-1, the J call TRBJ2-3; D call uncertain. Deletions cut 1 base from V and 2 bases from J, with 7 bases between. CDR1 and CDR2 from the germline V gene are SQVTM and ANQGSEA. The CDR3 covers 13 residues. The DNA of the CDR3 is TGCAGCGTTGAAGGGCAGACCACAGATACGCAGTATTTT. This translates into CSVEGQTTDTQYF.

This clonotype showed up just a few times. This chain connects TRBV12-3 or TRBV12-4 to TRBJ2-1, with 14 bases identical to TRBD2. The CDR3 contains 18 residues. The V and J ends lost 4 bases and 4 bases, in that order; junction bases with no gene match: 9. The CDR3 nucleotides read TGTGCCAGCAGTTCCCCGGGACTAGCGGGAGTCGGGTACAATGAGCAGTTCTTC. Translated, it gives CASSSPGLAGVGYNEQFF.

This clonotype came up a few times. This chain links TRBV29-1 with TRBJ2-1; D may match TRBD1 or TRBD2 (5 bases each). Trimming shortened V by 4 bases and J by 5 bases, and 15 bases separated the two germline ends. CDR3 length: 14 residues. From germline, CDR1 is SQVTM and CDR2 ANQGSEA. CDR3 DNA sequence: TGCAGCGTTGTGGTGGGGGTTCGCCACAATGAGCAGTTCTTC. It is translated as CSVVVGVRHNEQFF.

This clonotype was seen a handful of times. The V gene is TRBV3-1, the J gene TRBJ1-1, with D perhaps matching TRBD1 (5 bases). Germline lookup yields CDR1 LGHDT and CDR2 YNNKEL (reference sequence). The CDR3 consists of 13 residues. Trimming removed 1 base at V and 6 bases at J, with 9 bases between. The CDR3 DNA sequence: TGTGCCAGCAGCCAAGTAAAGGGACCTGAAGCTTTCTTT. Translated, it gives CASSQVKGPEAFF. The full variable domain, with the rest looked up from reference TRBV3-1 and TRBJ1-1, is DTAVSQTPKYLVTQMGNDKSIKCEQNLGHDTMYWYKQDSKKFLKIMFSYNNKELIINETVPNRFSPKSPDKAHLNLHINSLELGDSAVYFCASSQVKGPEAFFGQGTRLTVV.